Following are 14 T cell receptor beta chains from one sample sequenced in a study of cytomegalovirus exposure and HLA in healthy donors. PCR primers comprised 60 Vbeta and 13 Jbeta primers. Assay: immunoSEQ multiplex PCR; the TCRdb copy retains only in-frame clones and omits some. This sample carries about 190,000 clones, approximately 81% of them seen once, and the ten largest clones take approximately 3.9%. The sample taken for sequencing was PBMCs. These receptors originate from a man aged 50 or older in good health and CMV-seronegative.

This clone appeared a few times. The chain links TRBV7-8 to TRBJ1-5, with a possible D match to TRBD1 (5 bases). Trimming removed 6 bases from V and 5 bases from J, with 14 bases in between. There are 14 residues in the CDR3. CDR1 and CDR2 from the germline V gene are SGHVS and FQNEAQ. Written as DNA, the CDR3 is TGTGCCAGCAGTCCCAGGGCGGACGATCAGCCCCAGCATTTT. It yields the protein CASSPRADDQPQHF.

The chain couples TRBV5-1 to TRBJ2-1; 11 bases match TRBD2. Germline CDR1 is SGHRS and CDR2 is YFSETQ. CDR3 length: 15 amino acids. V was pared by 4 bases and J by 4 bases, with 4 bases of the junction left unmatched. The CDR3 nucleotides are TGCGCCAGCAGCACGGGACTAGCGGCTTACAATGAGCAGTTCTTC. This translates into CASSTGLAAYNEQFF.

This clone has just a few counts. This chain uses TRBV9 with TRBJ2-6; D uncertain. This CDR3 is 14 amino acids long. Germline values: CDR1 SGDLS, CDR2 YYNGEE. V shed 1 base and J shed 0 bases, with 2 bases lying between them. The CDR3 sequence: CASSVHSGANVLTF. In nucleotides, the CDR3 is TGTGCCAGCAGCGTACACTCTGGGGCCAACGTCCTGACTTTC. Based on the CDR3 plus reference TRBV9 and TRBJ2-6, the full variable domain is DSGVTQTPKHLITATGQRVTLRCSPRSGDLSVYWYQQSLDQGLQFLIQYYNGEERAKGNILERFSAQQFPDLHSELNLSSLELGDSALYFCASSVHSGANVLTFGAGSRLTVL.

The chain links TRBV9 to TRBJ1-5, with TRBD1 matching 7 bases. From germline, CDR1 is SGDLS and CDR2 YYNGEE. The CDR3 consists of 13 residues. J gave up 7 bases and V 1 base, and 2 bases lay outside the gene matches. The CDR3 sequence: CASSVTGVQPQHF. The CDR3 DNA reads TGTGCCAGCAGCGTAACAGGGGTGCAGCCCCAGCATTTT. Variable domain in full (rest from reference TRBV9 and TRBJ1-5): DSGVTQTPKHLITATGQRVTLRCSPRSGDLSVYWYQQSLDQGLQFLIQYYNGEERAKGNILERFSAQQFPDLHSELNLSSLELGDSALYFCASSVTGVQPQHFGDGTRLSIL.

The CDR3 nucleotides are TGCGCCAGCAGTCAATCAACGGGGGTGCTGGGTTTGCTGTTTTTT. Translation gives CASSQSTGVLGLLFF. The rearrangement uses TRBV23-1 and TRBJ1-4; perhaps TRBD1 as D (5 bases). TRBV23-1 belongs to the ORF category, with a function that is uncertain. The CDR3 is 15 residues long. V lost 0 bases, J lost 14 bases, and 19 bases lay in between.

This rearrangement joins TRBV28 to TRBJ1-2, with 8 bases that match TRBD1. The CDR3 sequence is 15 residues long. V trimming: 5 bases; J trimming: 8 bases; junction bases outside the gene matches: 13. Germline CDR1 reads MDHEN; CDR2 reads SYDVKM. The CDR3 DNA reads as TGTGCCAGCAGTACCATTGACAGACAGGGGCGCGGCTACACCTTC. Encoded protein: CASSTIDRQGRGYTF.

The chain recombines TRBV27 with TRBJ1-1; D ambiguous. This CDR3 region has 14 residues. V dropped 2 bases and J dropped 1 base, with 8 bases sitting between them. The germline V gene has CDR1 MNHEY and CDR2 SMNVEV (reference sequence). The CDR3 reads CASSLVAANTEAFF. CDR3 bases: TGTGCCAGCAGTTTAGTGGCGGCGAACACTGAAGCTTTCTTT.

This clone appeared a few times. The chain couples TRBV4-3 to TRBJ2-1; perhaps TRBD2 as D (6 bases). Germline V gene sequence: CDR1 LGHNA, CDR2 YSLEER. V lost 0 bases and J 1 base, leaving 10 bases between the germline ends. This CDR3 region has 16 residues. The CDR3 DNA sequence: TGCGCCAGCAGCCAAGATCCCCGGGGGTCCTACAATGAGCAGTTCTTC. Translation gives CASSQDPRGSYNEQFF.

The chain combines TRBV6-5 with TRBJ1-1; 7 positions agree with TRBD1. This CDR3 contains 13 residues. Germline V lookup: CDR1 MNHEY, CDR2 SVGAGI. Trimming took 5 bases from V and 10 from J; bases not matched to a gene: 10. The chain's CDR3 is CASSTPGTERAFF. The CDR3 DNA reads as TGTGCCAGCAGTACCCCCGGGACAGAGCGAGCTTTCTTT.

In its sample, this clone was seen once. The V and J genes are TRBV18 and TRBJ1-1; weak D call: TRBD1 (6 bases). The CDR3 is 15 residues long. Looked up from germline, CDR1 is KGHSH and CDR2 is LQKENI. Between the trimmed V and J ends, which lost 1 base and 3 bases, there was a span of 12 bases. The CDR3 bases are TGTGCCAGCTCACCACTTATCAGGGGAGACACTGAAGCTTTCTTT. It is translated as CASSPLIRGDTEAFF.

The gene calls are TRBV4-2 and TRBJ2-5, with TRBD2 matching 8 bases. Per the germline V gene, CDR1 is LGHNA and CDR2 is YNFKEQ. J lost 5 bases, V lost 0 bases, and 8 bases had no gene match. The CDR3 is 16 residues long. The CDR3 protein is CASSQDSGTSGETQYF. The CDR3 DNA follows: TGTGCCAGCAGCCAAGATAGTGGGACTAGTGGGGAGACCCAGTACTTC.

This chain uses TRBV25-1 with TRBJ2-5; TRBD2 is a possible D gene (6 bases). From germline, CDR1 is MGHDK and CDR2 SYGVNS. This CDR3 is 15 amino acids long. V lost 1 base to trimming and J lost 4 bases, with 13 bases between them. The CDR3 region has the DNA TGTGCCAGCAGTGAATGGAGGGCCCAAAGAGAGACCCAGTACTTC. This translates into CASSEWRAQRETQYF.

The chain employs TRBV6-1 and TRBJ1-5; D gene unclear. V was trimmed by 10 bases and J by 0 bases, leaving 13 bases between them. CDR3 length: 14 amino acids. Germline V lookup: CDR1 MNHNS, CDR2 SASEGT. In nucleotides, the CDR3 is TGTGCCACCACGATTGGGCATAGCAATCAGCCCCAGCATTTT. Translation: CATTIGHSNQPQHF.

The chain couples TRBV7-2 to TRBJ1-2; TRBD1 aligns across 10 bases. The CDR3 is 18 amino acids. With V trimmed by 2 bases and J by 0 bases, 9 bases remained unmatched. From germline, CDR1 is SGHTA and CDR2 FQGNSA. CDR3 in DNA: TGTGCCAGCAGCTTACCTAAACCGGGACAGGGGACTAACTATGGCTACACCTTC. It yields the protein CASSLPKPGQGTNYGYTF. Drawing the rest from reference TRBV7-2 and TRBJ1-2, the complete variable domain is GAGVSQSPSNKVTEKGKDVELRCDPISGHTALYWYRQSLGQGLEFLIYFQGNSAPDKSGLPSDRFSAERTGGSVSTLTIQRTQQEDSAVYLCASSLPKPGQGTNYGYTFGSGTRLTVV.